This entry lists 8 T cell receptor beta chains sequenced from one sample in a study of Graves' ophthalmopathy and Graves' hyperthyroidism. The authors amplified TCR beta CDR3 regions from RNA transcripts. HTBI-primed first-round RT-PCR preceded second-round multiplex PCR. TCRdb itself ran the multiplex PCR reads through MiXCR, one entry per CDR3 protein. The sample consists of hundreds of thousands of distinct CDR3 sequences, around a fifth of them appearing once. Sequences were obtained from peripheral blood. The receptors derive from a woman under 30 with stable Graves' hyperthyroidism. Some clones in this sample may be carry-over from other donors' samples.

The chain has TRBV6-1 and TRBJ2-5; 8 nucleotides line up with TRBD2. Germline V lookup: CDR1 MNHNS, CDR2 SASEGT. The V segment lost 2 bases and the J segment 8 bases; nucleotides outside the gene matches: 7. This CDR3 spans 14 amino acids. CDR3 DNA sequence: TGTGCCAGCAGTGAAATAGATAGCGGGGTTACCCAGTACTTC. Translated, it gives CASSEIDSGVTQYF.

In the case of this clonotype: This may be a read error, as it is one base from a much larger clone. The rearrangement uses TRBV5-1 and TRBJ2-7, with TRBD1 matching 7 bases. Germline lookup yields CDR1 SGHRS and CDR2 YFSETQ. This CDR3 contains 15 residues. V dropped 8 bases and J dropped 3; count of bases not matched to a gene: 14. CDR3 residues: CARRNPGQSGYEQYF. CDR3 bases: TGCGCCAGAAGAAACCCGGGACAGTCGGGCTACGAGCAGTACTTC.

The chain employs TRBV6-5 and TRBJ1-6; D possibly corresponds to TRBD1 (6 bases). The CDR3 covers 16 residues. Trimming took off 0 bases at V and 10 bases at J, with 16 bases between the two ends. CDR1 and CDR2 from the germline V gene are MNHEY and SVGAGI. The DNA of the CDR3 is TGTGCCAGCAGTTACTCGTCAGGGGATTTGCAATCACCCCTCCACTTT. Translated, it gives CASSYSSGDLQSPLHF.

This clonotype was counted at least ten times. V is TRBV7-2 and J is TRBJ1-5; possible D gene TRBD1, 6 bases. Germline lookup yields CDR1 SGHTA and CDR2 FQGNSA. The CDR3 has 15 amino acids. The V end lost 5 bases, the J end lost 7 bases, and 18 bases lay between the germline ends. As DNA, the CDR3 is TGTGCCAGCAGCCCACCGAACAGGGTAGGGCAGCCCCAGCATTTT. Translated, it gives CASSPPNRVGQPQHF. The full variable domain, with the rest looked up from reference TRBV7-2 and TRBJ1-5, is GAGVSQSPSNKVTEKGKDVELRCDPISGHTALYWYRQSLGQGLEFLIYFQGNSAPDKSGLPSDRFSAERTGGSVSTLTIQRTQQEDSAVYLCASSPPNRVGQPQHFGDGTRLSIL.

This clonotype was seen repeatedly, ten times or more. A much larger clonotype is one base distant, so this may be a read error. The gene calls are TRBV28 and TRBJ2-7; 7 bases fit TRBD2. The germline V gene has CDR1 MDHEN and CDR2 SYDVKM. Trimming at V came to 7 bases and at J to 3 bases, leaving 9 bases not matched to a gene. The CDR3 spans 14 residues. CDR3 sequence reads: CASTTGTTVYEQYF. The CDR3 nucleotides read TGTGCCAGCACCACCGGGACTACCGTCTACGAGCAGTACTTC.

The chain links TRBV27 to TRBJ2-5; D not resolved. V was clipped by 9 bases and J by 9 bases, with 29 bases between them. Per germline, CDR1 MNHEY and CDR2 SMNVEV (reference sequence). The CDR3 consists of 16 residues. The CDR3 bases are TGTGCCAGTCATCAGTCGACGGACCTGACCAGCGAGGCCCAGTACTTC. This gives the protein CASHQSTDLTSEAQYF.

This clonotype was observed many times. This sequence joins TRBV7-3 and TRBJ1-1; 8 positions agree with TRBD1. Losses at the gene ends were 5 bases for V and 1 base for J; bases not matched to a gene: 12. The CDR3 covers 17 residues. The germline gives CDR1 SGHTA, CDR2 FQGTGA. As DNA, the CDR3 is TGTGCCAGCAGCCCGACAGGGGCATCGATTGGGAACACTGAAGCTTTCTTT. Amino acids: CASSPTGASIGNTEAFF.

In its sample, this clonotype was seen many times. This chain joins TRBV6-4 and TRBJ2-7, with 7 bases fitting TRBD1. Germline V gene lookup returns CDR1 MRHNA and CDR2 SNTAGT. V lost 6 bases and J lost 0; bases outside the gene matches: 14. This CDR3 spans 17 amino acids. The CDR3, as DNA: TGTGCCAGCAGGCCCACCCCGTACAGGGGTAGCTCCTACGAGCAGTACTTC. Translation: CASRPTPYRGSSYEQYF.